This entry features one T cell receptor beta chain sequence. It has no known antigen specificity. Nothing much larger sits one base from this clone, and base qualities are not available. The data belong to a study of T cell responses to AZD1222 COVID-19 vaccine (dated by TCRdb to about 2021). Looking at the study overall: TCR sequencing covered over 230 trial participants: 207 given two doses of AZD1222 and 26 given two doses of MenACWY control vaccine. Enrollment into the trials was organized by age into subgroups of 18-55, 56-69 and 70-plus years, and those subgroups contained approximately 160, 26 and 62 TCR-sequenced participants, respectively. What the research found in general, with its limitations: After two AZD1222 doses, spike-specific TCR breadth and depth were significantly higher than at day 0 and than in MenACWY recipients. In the small 56-69-year group, the increase in depth fell short of significance, most likely because of low power. Conclusions about previously exposed vaccinees are limited because only five or six AZD1222 recipients were SARS-CoV-2 seropositive at baseline. Reportedly, close to half of the unique spike-specific TCRs recognized epitopes lying outside the regions that are mutated in the B.1.351 and B.1.1.7 variants. The whole spike protein was spanned by vaccine-associated CD4 TCRs, and dominant responses were seen in regions 160-218 and 743-854. Because no samples from the day 14 peak response were available, repertoires could be characterized only after the peak T cell response. Participants were mostly white British, with more females than males. The authors suggested clonal diversity may have been underestimated.

The time point label on this specimen signifies: baseline before first vaccination. In the paper's terms, the treatment or condition label means: meningococcal conjugate vaccine given as trial control. Samples from vaccinated people were obtained from the UK trials COV001 and COV002, which included a single-blind randomized controlled phase 2/3 trial of AZD1222 (ChAdOx1 nCoV-19) in healthy adults. For TCRbeta chain sequencing, PBMC samples from trial participants were taken at day 0 and at day 28 after the second dose. V drops 0 bases and J drops 7 bases, leaving 3 bases in between. The CDR3 runs 12 amino acids, cysteine and phenylalanine included. Kept here is only the CDR3 DNA, which spans 36 bases and is read in frame from base 1. The germline V gene specifies ENHRY as CDR1 and SYGVKD as CDR2. The CDR3 regions of human TCRbeta chains were subjected to immunosequencing. In the original analysis: TCRs in the repertoires were matched against a reference library of SARS-CoV-2-specific TCRs that had been generated with the MIRA antigen-specificity platform. Breadth was defined as the fraction of unique TCRs that were SARS-CoV-2-associated, and depth was defined as the fraction of total T cells that were SARS-CoV-2-associated. Using the MIRA data, every spike-specific TCR was mapped to the spike region that the TCR reacted to and assigned to either a CD4 or a CD8 class. Log10-transformed breadth and depth values were compared by one-way ANOVA with Sidak's multiple comparisons tests. Sourced from immuneACCESS, this table was stored by TCRdb with only in-frame sequences that have V and J called. A share of the clones is absent; for the studies checked, an unresolved V gene accounts for under half, and the remainder has no known explanation. V, J and clone size were drawn from that table, and D and trimming were deduced from the DNA. In all, the sample holds 150,000 or so clones, and more than 80% of those were seen once. Over 0.9% of the sample is taken by the ten largest.

This chain is built from TRBV10-3 and TRBJ1-4; no D gene is confidently identified. Sequenced material: peripheral blood, taken on day 0 of MenACWY control vaccination. This TCR was sampled from an adult in good health. The CDR3 region has the sequence CAISESGEKLFF. The nucleotides read TGTGCCATCAGTGAGTCTGGTGAAAAACTGTTTTTT.